This T cell receptor beta chain appears in the sequencing data of a study of cytotoxic CD8 clonotypes in ibrutinib-treated CLL. The wider study: Response samples followed a median around 11 months of treatment, range 6 to 36.

The V segment lost 1 base and the J segment 3 bases; nucleotides outside the gene matches: 5. The CDR3 length is 15 residues. Germline CDR1 and CDR2: MNHNY and SVGAGI (reference sequence). Assay used: immunoSEQ multiplex PCR; TCRdb lists only in-frame clones, some missing. The repertoire includes some 200,000 clones, roughly three quarters of them detected once, and about 6.4% sits in the top ten. The sequence was collected from a human donor with chronic lymphocytic leukemia. This sequence joins TRBV6-6 and TRBJ2-7; the match to TRBD1 covers 8 bases. Here the sequenced sample was PBMCs, taken after 12 months of ibrutinib treatment. CDR3 in amino acids: CASSYFGTGDYEQYF. The CDR3 nucleotides are TGTGCCAGCAGTTACTTTGGGACAGGAGACTACGAGCAGTACTTC.